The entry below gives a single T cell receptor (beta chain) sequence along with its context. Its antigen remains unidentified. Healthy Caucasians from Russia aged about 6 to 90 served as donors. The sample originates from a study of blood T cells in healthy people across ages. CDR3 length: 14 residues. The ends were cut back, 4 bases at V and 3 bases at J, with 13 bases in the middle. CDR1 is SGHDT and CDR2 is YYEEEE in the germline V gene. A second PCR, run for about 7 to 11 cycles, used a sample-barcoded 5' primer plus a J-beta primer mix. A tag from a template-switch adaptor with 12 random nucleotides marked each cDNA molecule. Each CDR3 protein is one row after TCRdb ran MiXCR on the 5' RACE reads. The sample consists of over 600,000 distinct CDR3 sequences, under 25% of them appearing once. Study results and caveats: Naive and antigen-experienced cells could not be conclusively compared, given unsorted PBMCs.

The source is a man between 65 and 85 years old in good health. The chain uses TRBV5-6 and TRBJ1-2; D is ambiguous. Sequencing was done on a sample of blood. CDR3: CASSLAQTYYGYTF. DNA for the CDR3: TGTGCCAGCAGCCTGGCCCAGACATACTATGGCTACACCTTC.